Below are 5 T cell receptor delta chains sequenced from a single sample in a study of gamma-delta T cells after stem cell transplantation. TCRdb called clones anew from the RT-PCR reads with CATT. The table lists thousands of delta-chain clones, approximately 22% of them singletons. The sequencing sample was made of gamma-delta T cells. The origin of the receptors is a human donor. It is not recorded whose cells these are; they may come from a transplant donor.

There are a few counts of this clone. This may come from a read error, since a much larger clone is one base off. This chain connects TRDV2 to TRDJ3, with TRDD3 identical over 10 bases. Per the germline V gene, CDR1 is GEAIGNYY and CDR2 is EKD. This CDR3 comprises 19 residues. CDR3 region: CACGTVLGDLSWDTRQMFF. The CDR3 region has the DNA TGTGCCTGTGGCACCGTACTGGGGGATCTCTCCTGGGACACCCGACAGATGTTTTTC.

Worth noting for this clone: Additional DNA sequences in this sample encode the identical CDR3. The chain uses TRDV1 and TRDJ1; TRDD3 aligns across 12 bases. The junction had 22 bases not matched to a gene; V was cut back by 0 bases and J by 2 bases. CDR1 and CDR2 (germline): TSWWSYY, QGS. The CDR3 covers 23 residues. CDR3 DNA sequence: TGTGCTCTTGGGGAACTCCGTGCTTCCATTCGCTGGGGGATACGCGAGGGGACCGATAAACTCATCTTT. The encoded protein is CALGELRASIRWGIREGTDKLIF.

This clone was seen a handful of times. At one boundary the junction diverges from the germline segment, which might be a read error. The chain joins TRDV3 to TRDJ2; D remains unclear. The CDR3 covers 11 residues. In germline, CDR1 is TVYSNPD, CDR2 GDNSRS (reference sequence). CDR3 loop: CASSQGAQPFF. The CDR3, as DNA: TGTGCCTCCTCCCAGGGAGCACAACCCTTCTTT.

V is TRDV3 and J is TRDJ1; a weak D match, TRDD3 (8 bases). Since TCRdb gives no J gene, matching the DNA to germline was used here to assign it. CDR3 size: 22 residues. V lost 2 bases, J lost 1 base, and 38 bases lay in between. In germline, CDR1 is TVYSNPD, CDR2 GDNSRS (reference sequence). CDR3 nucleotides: TGTGCCTTTCTACACCTCCTTTCCTACCTCCCTGGGGGACCCTTGGGCACCGATAAACTCATCTTT. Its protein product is CAFLHLLSYLPGGPLGTDKLIF.

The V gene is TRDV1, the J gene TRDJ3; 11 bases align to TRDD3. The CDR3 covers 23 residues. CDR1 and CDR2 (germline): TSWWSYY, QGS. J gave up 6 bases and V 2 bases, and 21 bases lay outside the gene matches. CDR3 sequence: CALGEFSYSSGGGYALDTRQMFF. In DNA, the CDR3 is TGTGCTCTTGGGGAATTTTCCTACTCCAGTGGTGGGGGATACGCCCTGGACACCCGACAGATGTTTTTC.